This TCR beta chain was obtained from a study of blood T cell repertoires in COVID-19. Study details: Samples of COVID-19 (acute and convalescent) were obtained from the United States, Italy and Spain. The analysed material was cDNA or gDNA that came from T cells, B-cell-depleted T cells, or PBMCs.

This CDR3 region has 14 residues. V gave up 0 bases and J gave up 6 bases, with 11 bases separating them. Germline V CDR1 and CDR2: LGHNA, YNFKEQ. As originally analysed: Reference gene primer amplification gave nucleated cell count estimates. The repertoire was sequenced with immunoSEQ multiplex PCR; TCRdb's copy has only in-frame clones and lacks some. Clone size and the V and J calls come from that table; the DNA yielded D and trimming. The sample shows about 89,000 clones, about 80% of them seen only once. The specimen sequenced was peripheral blood. The J gene is TRBJ1-1, the V gene TRBV4-2; D may be TRBD1 (5 bases). This TCR was sampled from an elderly woman with acute or convalescent COVID-19. The CDR3 nucleotides read TGTGCCAGCAGCCAAGAGGGCCAGGGTTCTGAAGCTTTCTTT. Encoded protein: CASSQEGQGSEAFF.